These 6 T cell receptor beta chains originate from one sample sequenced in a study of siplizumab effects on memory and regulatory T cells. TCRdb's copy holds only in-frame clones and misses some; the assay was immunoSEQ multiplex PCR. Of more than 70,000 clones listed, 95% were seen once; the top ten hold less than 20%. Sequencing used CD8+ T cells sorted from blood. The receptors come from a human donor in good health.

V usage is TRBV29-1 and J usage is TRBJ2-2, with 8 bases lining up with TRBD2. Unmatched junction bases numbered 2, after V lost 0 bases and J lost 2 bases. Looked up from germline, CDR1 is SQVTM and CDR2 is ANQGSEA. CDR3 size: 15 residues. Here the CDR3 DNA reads TGCAGCGTTGAAGAGGCGGGAGGAAACACCGGGGAGCTGTTTTTT. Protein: CSVEEAGGNTGELFF.

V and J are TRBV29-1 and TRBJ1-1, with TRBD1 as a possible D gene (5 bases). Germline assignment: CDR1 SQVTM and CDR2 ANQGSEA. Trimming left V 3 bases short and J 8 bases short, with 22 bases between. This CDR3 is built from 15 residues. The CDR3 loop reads CSVEDEGSSFLEAFF. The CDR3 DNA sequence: TGCAGCGTTGAGGATGAGGGGAGTTCTTTCCTGGAAGCTTTCTTT.

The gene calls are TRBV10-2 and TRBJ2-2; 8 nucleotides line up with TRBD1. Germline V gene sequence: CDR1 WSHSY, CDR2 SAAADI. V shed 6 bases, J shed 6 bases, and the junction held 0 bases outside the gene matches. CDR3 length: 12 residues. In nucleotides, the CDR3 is TGCGCCAGCAGGACAGGGGCCGGGGAGCTGTTTTTT. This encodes CASRTGAGELFF.

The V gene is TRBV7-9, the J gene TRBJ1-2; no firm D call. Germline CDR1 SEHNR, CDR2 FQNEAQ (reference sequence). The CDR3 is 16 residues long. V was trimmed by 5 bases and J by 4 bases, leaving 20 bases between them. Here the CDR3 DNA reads TGTGCCAGCAGCCTTTCCCCTGTTCGGGATAGCTATGGCTACACCTTC. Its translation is CASSLSPVRDSYGYTF.

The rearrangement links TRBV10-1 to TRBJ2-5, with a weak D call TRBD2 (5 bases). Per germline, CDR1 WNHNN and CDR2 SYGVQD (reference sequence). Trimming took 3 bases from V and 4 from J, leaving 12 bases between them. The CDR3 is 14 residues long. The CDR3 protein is CASSDGSRGETQYF. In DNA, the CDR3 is TGCGCCAGCAGTGATGGGTCCCGGGGAGAGACCCAGTACTTC.

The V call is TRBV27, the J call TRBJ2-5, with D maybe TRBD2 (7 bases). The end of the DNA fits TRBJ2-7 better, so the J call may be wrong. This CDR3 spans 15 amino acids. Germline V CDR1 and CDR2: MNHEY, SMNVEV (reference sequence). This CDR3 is CASSVLGAGAYEQYF. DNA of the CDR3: TGTGCCAGCAGCGTCCTGGGGGCGGGGGCCTACGAGCAGTACTTC.